These T cell receptor beta chains were read from a single sample in a study of T-cell reconstitution after alpha-beta-depleted transplantation in children. One entry per CDR3 protein, called by TCRdb with MiXCR from the PCR reads. Of roughly 250,000 distinct CDR3 sequences detected, roughly 8.2% appear once; the ten largest clones hold 5% to 8%. The sequences come from PBMCs, mostly from graft donor cells, collected 180 days after TCRalphabeta/CD19-depleted stem cell transplant. Every receptor here comes from a male patient younger than 18 who had a stem cell transplant for acute lymphoblastic leukemia, so the T cells may come from the graft donor. Each CDR3 is given without its conserved first and last residue. Part of the rows lack a size; the others show once, few, many or a class for expanded clones.

v_call,j_call,clone_size,cdr3_aa
TRBV25-1,TRBJ1-1,many,ASSENRGGGTEAF
TRBV19,TRBJ1-5,many,ASKGEGYSNQPQH
TRBV15,TRBJ1-5,many,ATSHLGGNQPQH
TRBV4-1,TRBJ1-2,many,ASSGPTGLGYT
TRBV28,TRBJ2-7,many,ASSNSLAGAPPYEQY
TRBV20-1,TRBJ1-2,many,SAIRQGLGGGYT
TRBV20-1,TRBJ1-2,many,SARGQVPPYGYT
TRBV5-1,TRBJ1-2,many,ASSFPRGYT
TRBV20-1,TRBJ2-1,few,SASWIAIYNEQF
TRBV6-1,TRBJ2-1,many,ATTRSGEQF
TRBV12-3/TRBV12-4,TRBJ1-5,many,ASSKSGWAAQPQH
TRBV7-3,TRBJ2-6,many,ASSLSPRIDSGANVLT
TRBV6-5,TRBJ2-7,many,ASTPRRSGVYEQY
TRBV2,TRBJ2-3,many,ASGRDTQY
TRBV6-5,TRBJ1-3,many,AGQTDLSSGNTIY
TRBV20-1,TRBJ2-7,many,SARDFQVLKQY
TRBV24-1,TRBJ1-2,.,ATSDGQGASGYT